These T cell receptor beta chains were read from a single sample in a study of EBV T-cell therapy then PD-1 blockade in nasopharyngeal carcinoma. Their recognized antigens are unknown. Some clones are missing from TCRdb's copy, which holds only in-frame ones; the method was immunoSEQ multiplex PCR. The table has over 20,000 clones, around 80% seen once. Sequences were derived from CD8+ T cells from blood, sampled at roughly day 270 from a patient whose treatment included autologous EBV-specific T cells and nivolumab. These receptors were taken from a man between 40 and 49 years old with nasopharyngeal carcinoma. Both conserved end residues are part of each CDR3. A D gene is named only where the DNA matches it firmly. A row's size may be missing; if present it is once, few, many or a size class.

clone_size j_call v_call d_call cdr3_aa cdr3_nt
. TRBJ1-1 TRBV4-2 . CASSQTERGTNTEAFF TGTGCCAGCAGCCAAACGGAGAGGGGCACGAACACTGAAGCTTTCTTT
medium-sized TRBJ1-6 TRBV6-2/TRBV6-3 TRBD1 CASSYSPDRGGKSPLHF TGTGCCAGCAGTTACTCTCCGGACAGGGGTGGCAAGTCACCCCTCCACTTT
. TRBJ2-7 TRBV7-2 TRBD2 CASSSLGGSGEQYF TGTGCCAGCAGCTCCTTGGGGGGGTCGGGCGAGCAGTACTTC
. TRBJ2-7 TRBV6-5 TRBD1 CASPQGTGATYEQYF TGTGCCAGCCCCCAAGGAACAGGGGCGACCTACGAGCAGTACTTC
. TRBJ1-5 TRBV7-9 . CASSPGQPQHF TGTGCCAGCAGCCCCGGCCAGCCCCAGCATTTT
. TRBJ1-5 TRBV27 TRBD1 CASSPRQGINQPQHF TGTGCCAGCAGTCCCCGACAGGGTATCAATCAGCCCCAGCATTTT
many TRBJ1-3 TRBV7-9 TRBD1 CASRPDPGGTGIGTIYF TGTGCCAGCAGACCCGACCCAGGGGGGACCGGCATAGGCACCATATATTTT
few TRBJ1-1 TRBV28 . CASSFSLDKEAFF TGTGCCAGCAGTTTTTCCCTGGACAAGGAAGCTTTCTTT
. TRBJ1-2 TRBV7-3 . CASRKAGDGYTF TGTGCCAGCAGAAAAGCCGGGGATGGCTACACCTTC
. TRBJ2-7 TRBV4-1 TRBD1 CASSHPRTGGLYEQYF TGCGCCAGCAGCCACCCTCGGACAGGGGGCCTCTACGAGCAGTACTTC
once TRBJ1-2 TRBV7-3 . CASSVLKSGFGYTF TGTGCCAGCAGCGTTTTAAAATCAGGGTTCGGCTACACCTTC
. TRBJ1-3 TRBV4-1 TRBD1 CASSQDPWTGGRRNTIYF TGCGCCAGCAGCCAAGATCCATGGACAGGGGGCAGGAGGAACACCATATATTTT
. TRBJ1-3 TRBV13 TRBD1 CASSSTGAGNTIYF TGTGCCAGCAGCTCGACAGGGGCTGGAAACACCATATATTTT
. TRBJ2-6 TRBV10-3 . CAISESGGSGANVLTF TGTGCCATCAGTGAGTCGGGCGGCTCCGGGGCCAACGTCCTGACTTTC
. TRBJ2-7 TRBV13 . CASSLRGGSSYEQYF TGTGCCAGCAGCTTAAGGGGGGGAAGCTCCTACGAGCAGTACTTC
. TRBJ2-3 TRBV29-1 TRBD2 CSAGLAGITDTQYF TGCAGCGCGGGACTAGCGGGGATCACAGATACGCAGTATTTT
few TRBJ2-7 TRBV7-3 . CASSSGESRERYEQYF TGTGCCAGCAGCTCCGGTGAATCCCGAGAACGCTACGAGCAGTACTTC
. TRBJ2-6 TRBV6-2/TRBV6-3 . CASSEPSGANVLTF TGTGCCAGCAGTGAGCCATCTGGGGCCAACGTCCTGACTTTC
. TRBJ2-7 TRBV14 TRBD1 CASSRGQGSYYEQYF TGTGCCAGCAGCCGGGGACAGGGGAGTTACTACGAGCAGTACTTC
once TRBJ1-4 TRBV6-5 TRBD1 CASARQGPGEKLFF TGTGCCAGCGCCCGACAGGGGCCAGGGGAAAAACTGTTTTTT
. TRBJ2-4 TRBV12-3/TRBV12-4 TRBD1 CASSTDRVSIQYF TGTGCCAGCAGTACGGACAGGGTTAGCATTCAGTACTTC
. TRBJ2-5 TRBV15 TRBD1 CATRPGQVQETQYF TGTGCCACCCGACCGGGACAGGTCCAAGAGACCCAGTACTTC
. TRBJ1-6 TRBV7-9 . CASSPWTDNSPLHF TGTGCCAGCAGCCCATGGACAGACAATTCACCCCTCCACTTT
. TRBJ2-7 TRBV4-3 TRBD2 CASSQGAGDHYEQYF TGCGCCAGCAGCCAAGGAGCGGGGGACCACTACGAGCAGTACTTC
. TRBJ2-7 TRBV11-2 TRBD1 CASSDPTGDEQYF TGTGCCAGCAGCGACCCGACAGGGGACGAGCAGTACTTC
. TRBJ1-1 TRBV27 . CASSPRWGLSSGTEAFF TGTGCCAGCAGTCCCCGTTGGGGATTATCATCAGGCACTGAAGCTTTCTTT
. TRBJ2-7 TRBV6-1 TRBD2 CASSESSGDSYEQYF TGTGCCAGCAGTGAGAGTAGCGGGGATTCTTACGAGCAGTACTTC
. TRBJ1-6 TRBV10-3 . CAISVLGTFISPLHF TGTGCCATCAGCGTTTTAGGGACATTTATTTCACCCCTCCACTTT
. TRBJ2-5 TRBV28 TRBD2 CASSLILPGGLRETQYF TGTGCCAGCAGTTTAATTCTGCCGGGGGGGCTTCGGGAGACCCAGTACTTC
. TRBJ2-3 TRBV2 . CASSEDGTDTQYF TGTGCCAGCAGTGAGGATGGCACAGATACGCAGTATTTT
. TRBJ1-4 TRBV6-5 . CASSYSGVDYEKLFF TGTGCCAGCAGTTACTCGGGGGTTGATTACGAAAAACTGTTTTTT
. TRBJ2-2 TRBV6-6 TRBD1 CASSYWDRAGELFF TGTGCCAGCAGTTACTGGGACAGGGCCGGGGAGCTGTTTTTT
few TRBJ1-1 TRBV5-5 . CASSFLLEWGTEAFF TGTGCCAGCAGCTTCCTGCTAGAATGGGGCACTGAAGCTTTCTTT
once TRBJ1-1 TRBV12-3/TRBV12-4 . CASSSFLEAFF TGTGCCAGCAGTTCGTTCCTCGAGGCTTTCTTT
. TRBJ2-1 TRBV6-1 . CATGGLYNEQFF TGTGCCACCGGGGGACTTTACAATGAGCAGTTCTTC
. TRBJ2-7 TRBV24-1 . CATSDYDAHEQYF TGTGCCACCAGTGATTATGATGCGCACGAGCAGTACTTC
. TRBJ2-7 TRBV12-3/TRBV12-4 . CASSLAGEQYF TGTGCCAGCAGTTTAGCAGGCGAGCAGTACTTC
. TRBJ2-5 TRBV2 TRBD1 CASSEAGAGGQETQYF TGTGCCAGCAGTGAAGCGGGCGCAGGGGGCCAAGAGACCCAGTACTTC
. TRBJ1-1 TRBV2 . CASSEAPWENTEAFF TGTGCCAGCAGTGAAGCCCCATGGGAGAACACTGAAGCTTTCTTT
. TRBJ1-2 TRBV2 . CASSEGYGYTF TGTGCCAGCAGTGAAGGCTATGGCTACACCTTC
. TRBJ1-1 TRBV5-6 . CASSLGTEAFF TGTGCCAGCAGCTTGGGGACCGAAGCTTTCTTT